Sequencing of this T cell receptor beta chain was carried out in a study of OX40 agonist ivuxolimab in advanced cancers. In the study overall: The eligibility criteria allowed prior anti-PD-1, anti-PD-L1 or anti-CTLA-4 therapy, and 40% had some.

There are a few counts of this clone. After removal of 0 bases from V and 5 bases from J, the junction contained 5 bases not matched to a gene. Germline CDR1 is GTSNPN and CDR2 is SVGIG (reference sequence). The CDR3 runs to 14 residues. Sequenced by immunoSEQ multiplex PCR; TCRdb stores in-frame clones only, minus some. The sample lists approximately 58,000 clones, just over 85% occurring once. The chain combines TRBV30 with TRBJ1-1; 8 nucleotides align to TRBD1. The receptor was isolated from an adult with an advanced solid tumor such as melanoma, head and neck, liver or kidney cancer. Material: CD4+ or CD8+ T cells sorted from blood, obtained in a trial of the OX40 agonist ivuxolimab. The CDR3 protein is CAWSVQGGGTEAFF. The CDR3 DNA reads TGTGCCTGGAGTGTACAGGGGGGAGGTACTGAAGCTTTCTTT.